What follows is one T cell receptor (beta chain) and its context. The table came from immunoSEQ multiplex PCR; TCRdb's copy has only in-frame clones and leaves some out. Of more than 40,000 clones listed, about 90% are singletons. V shed 5 bases, J shed 2 bases, and the junction held 4 bases outside the gene matches. From germline, CDR1 is MNHEY and CDR2 SMNVEV (reference sequence). The CDR3 spans 14 residues. These data come from a study of T cell changes during pregnancy in multiple sclerosis. The chain links TRBV27 to TRBJ2-7; 9 bases are a match to TRBD1. The clonotype was recovered from a female donor with multiple sclerosis, enrolled in a pregnancy study. Sample: CD8+ T cells from peripheral blood mononuclear cells, taken after pregnancy. The CDR3 is CASSLRQGAYEQYF. Here the CDR3 DNA reads TGTGCCAGCAGTCTCCGACAGGGGGCCTACGAGCAGTACTTC.